The 25 T cell receptor beta chains below come from one sample, sequenced in a study of cytomegalovirus exposure and HLA in healthy donors (dated by TCRdb to the late 2010s). The library was prepared using the immunoSEQ multiplex PCR assay. For the multiplex PCR, a mixture combining 60 forward primers for TCR Vbeta segments and 13 reverse primers for TCR Jbeta segments was used. The table was pulled from immuneACCESS by TCRdb, which kept in-frame rearrangements only. Such tables lose some clones; where checked, under half of the loss comes from unresolved V genes, and the rest has no known cause. The sample table records 140,000 to 150,000 clones; over 60% of these occur just once. Jointly, the top ten make up about 1.7% of the sample. The sequencing sample was made of PBMCs. The receptor set was obtained from a young woman in good health and CMV-seronegative.

The chain uses TRBV5-4 and TRBJ2-3, with TRBD2 as a possible D gene (6 bases). The CDR3 is 14 residues long. Germline assignment: CDR1 SGHNT and CDR2 YYREEE (reference sequence). The V end lost 3 bases, the J end lost 0 bases, and 8 bases lay between the germline ends. The CDR3 loop reads CASSWTISTDTQYF. The CDR3 DNA reads as TGTGCCAGCAGCTGGACTATTAGCACAGATACGCAGTATTTT. Full variable domain (outside the CDR3, taken from reference TRBV5-4 and TRBJ2-3): ETGVTQSPTHLIKTRGQQVTLRCSSQSGHNTVSWYQQALGQGPQFIFQYYREEENGRGNFPPRFSGLQFPNYSSELNVNALELDDSALYLCASSWTISTDTQYFGPGTRLTVL.

V and J are TRBV6-6 and TRBJ2-4; TRBD1 matches 10 bases. V gave up 5 bases and J gave up 0 bases; unmatched junction bases: 1. CDR3 size: 15 residues. Germline CDR1 reads MNHNY; CDR2 reads SVGAGI (reference sequence). The CDR3 here is CASSDRGLAKNIQYF. DNA for the CDR3: TGTGCCAGCAGTGACAGGGGGCTAGCCAAAAACATTCAGTACTTC.

This chain connects TRBV11-2 to TRBJ2-5; D perhaps matches TRBD1 (5 bases). This CDR3 region has 13 residues. Germline-derived CDR1 and CDR2 are SGHAT and FQNNGV. Trimming stripped 8 bases from V and 0 bases from J, with 10 bases between. CDR3 DNA sequence: TGTGCCAGCGAACAGGCCAACCAAGAGACCCAGTACTTC. Protein product: CASEQANQETQYF.

This clone is a singleton in its sample. The genes are TRBV9 and TRBJ1-1; tentatively, D is TRBD1 (6 bases). Trimming cost V 0 bases and J 1 base, with 10 bases left between them. The V gene's germline CDR1 is SGDLS and CDR2 YYNGEE. This CDR3 is 15 amino acids long. In nucleotides, the CDR3 is TGTGCCAGCAGCGTAGGCGGCAGGGGGAACACTGAAGCTTTCTTT. Encoded protein: CASSVGGRGNTEAFF. The variable domain in full, completed from reference TRBV9 and TRBJ1-1, reads DSGVTQTPKHLITATGQRVTLRCSPRSGDLSVYWYQQSLDQGLQFLIQYYNGEERAKGNILERFSAQQFPDLHSELNLSSLELGDSALYFCASSVGGRGNTEAFFGQGTRLTVV.

The gene calls are TRBV5-1 and TRBJ1-1; D is possibly TRBD1 (6 bases). The CDR3 is made up of 14 amino acids. Per the germline V gene, CDR1 is SGHRS and CDR2 is YFSETQ. V lost 5 bases, J lost 5 bases, and 16 bases lay in between. The CDR3 is CASRPQGMITEAFF. CDR3 sequence (DNA): TGCGCCAGCAGGCCACAGGGTATGATTACTGAAGCTTTCTTT.

J is TRBJ2-7 and V is TRBV9; possibly TRBD1 for D (7 bases). The CDR3 contains 16 residues. The germline CDR1 and CDR2 sequences are SGDLS and YYNGEE. V lost 2 bases and J 4 bases, leaving 19 bases between the germline ends. CDR3 in DNA: TGTGCCAGCAGCGTGGGGAACCAGGGGGGACGGTACGAGCAGTACTTC. It codes for CASSVGNQGGRYEQYF.

The chain combines TRBV5-4 with TRBJ2-5; 13 bases line up with TRBD2. V shed 4 bases, J shed 0 bases, and the junction held 3 bases outside the gene matches. The CDR3 contains 16 residues. The germline V gene encodes CDR1 SGHNT and CDR2 YYREEE (reference sequence). The CDR3 loop reads CASSQGLAGHQETQYF. CDR3 nucleotides: TGTGCCAGCAGCCAGGGACTAGCGGGGCACCAAGAGACCCAGTACTTC.

This clone was observed a single time. The J gene is TRBJ1-1, the V gene TRBV7-2, with 7 nucleotides matching TRBD1. Germline CDR1 is SGHTA and CDR2 is FQGNSA. The ends lost 4 bases at V and 7 bases at J; junction bases unmatched: 6. This CDR3 spans 13 amino acids. In nucleotides, the CDR3 is TGTGCCAGCAGCTCGCAGGGGGAGAATGAAGCTTTCTTT. This encodes CASSSQGENEAFF.

The rearrangement joins TRBV2 to TRBJ2-7; 8 bases align to TRBD1. Trimming took 9 bases from V and 3 from J; bases not matched to a gene: 10. This CDR3 is 14 amino acids long. CDR1 and CDR2 (germline): SNHLY, FYNNEI. The CDR3 loop is CASWTGTALYEQYF. Written as DNA, the CDR3 is TGTGCCAGTTGGACAGGGACCGCCCTCTACGAGCAGTACTTC.

V is TRBV7-2 and J is TRBJ2-3; D is possibly TRBD2 (5 bases). Trimming took off 8 bases at V and 0 bases at J, with 15 bases between the two ends. The CDR3 has 15 residues. CDR1 is SGHTA, CDR2 FQGNSA, per germline. The CDR3 nucleotides read TGTGCCAGCCTCCTCCGGGGTTTCAGCACAGATACGCAGTATTTT. Its protein is CASLLRGFSTDTQYF. Combining the CDR3 with reference TRBV7-2 and TRBJ2-3 gives the whole variable domain GAGVSQSPSNKVTEKGKDVELRCDPISGHTALYWYRQSLGQGLEFLIYFQGNSAPDKSGLPSDRFSAERTGGSVSTLTIQRTQQEDSAVYLCASLLRGFSTDTQYFGPGTRLTVL.

This chain uses TRBV4-2 with TRBJ1-2; TRBD1 aligns across 10 bases. V gave up 1 base and J gave up 7 bases; unmatched junction bases: 6. The CDR3 has 15 amino acids. Germline CDR1 and CDR2: LGHNA and YNFKEQ. The CDR3 DNA is TGTGCCAGCAGCCAAGCGGGACAGGGGCAGGGTGGCTACACCTTC. Its protein is CASSQAGQGQGGYTF.

The chain uses TRBV11-2 and TRBJ1-1; 9 positions agree with TRBD1. Germline trimming cut 5 bases from V and 3 bases from J; bases unmatched to any gene: 4. The CDR3 consists of 14 residues. Germline lookup yields CDR1 SGHAT and CDR2 FQNNGV. DNA for the CDR3: TGTGCCAGCAGCCTCGGACAGGGGTACACTGAAGCTTTCTTT. The encoded protein is CASSLGQGYTEAFF.

CDR3 nucleotides: TGTGCCAGCAAAGCCGGAGGGTACTATGGCTACACCTTC. It is translated as CASKAGGYYGYTF. V usage is TRBV6-5 and J usage is TRBJ1-2; D call uncertain. The CDR3 runs to 13 residues. The germline V and J ends were trimmed by 7 bases and 3 bases, with 12 bases remaining between them. CDR1 and CDR2 from the germline V gene are MNHEY and SVGAGI.

This clone was seen only a few times. V usage is TRBV2 and J usage is TRBJ1-2, with D unresolved. The CDR3 loop spans 15 amino acids. Germline-derived CDR1 and CDR2 are SNHLY and FYNNEI. Trimming removed 1 base from V and 0 bases from J, with 9 bases in between. CDR3 sequence reads: CASSEGILTNYGYTF. The CDR3 nucleotides read TGTGCCAGCAGTGAAGGAATACTCACTAACTATGGCTACACCTTC.

This clone has only a few counts. The chain is built from TRBV25-1 and TRBJ1-2; TRBD1 matches at 12 bases. The length of the CDR3 is 14 residues. V lost 8 bases, J lost 4 bases, and 5 bases stayed unmatched. The V gene's germline CDR1 is MGHDK and CDR2 SYGVNS. DNA for the CDR3: TGTGCCAGCTCGGGACAGGGGGCCATCTATGGCTACACCTTC. Amino acid sequence: CASSGQGAIYGYTF.

This chain's CDR3 is CASSRDLLETQYF. CDR3 nucleotide sequence: TGTGCCAGCAGTCGAGACTTACTGGAGACCCAGTACTTC. J is TRBJ2-5 and V is TRBV6-1, with D uncertain. The germline V gene encodes CDR1 MNHNS and CDR2 SASEGT. The V end lost 5 bases, the J end lost 5 bases, and 12 bases lay between the germline ends. The CDR3 is 13 residues long.

The genes are TRBV5-5 and TRBJ2-3; TRBD1 might be the D (6 bases). The CDR3 is made up of 19 amino acids. Trimming cost V 0 bases and J 0 bases, with 20 bases left between them. Germline V gene lookup returns CDR1 SGHKS and CDR2 YYEKEE (reference sequence). The CDR3, as DNA: TGTGCCAGCAGCTTGGCGGGCAGGGGCAGCCCTTCTAGCACAGATACGCAGTATTTT. Its protein product is CASSLAGRGSPSSTDTQYF. Combining the CDR3 with reference TRBV5-5 and TRBJ2-3 gives the whole variable domain DAGVTQSPTHLIKTRGQQVTLRCSPISGHKSVSWYQQVLGQGPQFIFQYYEKEERGRGNFPDRFSARQFPNYSSELNVNALLLGDSALYLCASSLAGRGSPSSTDTQYFGPGTRLTVL.

V is TRBV5-1 and J is TRBJ2-7; 7 bases are shared with TRBD1. J gave up 5 bases and V 4 bases, and 9 bases lay outside the gene matches. The CDR3 totals 14 residues. CDR1 and CDR2 (germline): SGHRS, YFSETQ. The CDR3, as DNA: TGCGCCAGCAGCCGAACAGGGGAGTTCCACGAGCAGTACTTC. It is translated as CASSRTGEFHEQYF.

This sequence joins TRBV5-5 and TRBJ2-5, with 7 bases lining up with TRBD1. This CDR3 contains 15 residues. Germline trimming cut 4 bases from V and 2 bases from J; bases unmatched to any gene: 8. Germline values: CDR1 SGHKS, CDR2 YYEKEE (reference sequence). CDR3 nucleotide sequence: TGTGCCAGCAGCAACCGGGACAGAGATCAAGAGACCCAGTACTTC. This translates into CASSNRDRDQETQYF.

The rearrangement joins TRBV4-1 to TRBJ2-6; no clear D. The CDR3 length is 15 residues. V dropped 5 bases and J dropped 0 bases, with 8 bases sitting between them. The germline gives CDR1 MGHRA, CDR2 YSYEKL. The CDR3 sequence is CASSFHSSGANVLTF. The CDR3 DNA reads as TGCGCCAGCAGCTTCCACAGCTCTGGGGCCAACGTCCTGACTTTC.

This clone was detected only a few times. The chain has TRBV2 and TRBJ2-7, with D possibly being TRBD2 (5 bases). The CDR3 totals 13 residues. CDR1 and CDR2 from the germline V gene are SNHLY and FYNNEI. Trimming removed 10 bases at V and 3 bases at J, with 16 bases between. CDR3 loop: CATYSADYYEQYF. CDR3 bases: TGTGCCACCTACAGTGCTGACTACTACGAGCAGTACTTC.

The V and J genes are TRBV6-1 and TRBJ1-1; TRBD1 matches at 8 bases. V was pared by 3 bases and J by 0 bases, with 0 bases of the junction left unmatched. This CDR3 has 14 residues. Germline CDR1 MNHNS, CDR2 SASEGT. In nucleotides, the CDR3 is TGTGCCAGCAGTGAGGACAGGGTGAACACTGAAGCTTTCTTT. Translation gives CASSEDRVNTEAFF.

This sequence joins TRBV11-2 and TRBJ1-1; no clear D. V lost 0 bases to trimming and J lost 5 bases, with 13 bases between them. Germline V gene sequence: CDR1 SGHAT, CDR2 FQNNGV. The CDR3 extends over 15 amino acids. CDR3 bases: TGTGCCAGCAGCTTAGACTCACTCCGAGGGACTGAAGCTTTCTTT. The encoded protein is CASSLDSLRGTEAFF.

This chain joins TRBV5-6 and TRBJ1-5; D unresolved. Per the germline V gene, CDR1 is SGHDT and CDR2 is YYEEEE. The CDR3 is made up of 15 amino acids. V was trimmed by 4 bases and J by 7 bases, leaving 18 bases between them. The CDR3 loop reads CASSTNSGRNQPQHF. The CDR3 DNA reads TGTGCCAGCAGCACAAATTCCGGGAGGAACCAGCCCCAGCATTTT.

This chain joins TRBV5-1 and TRBJ2-1, with a tentative D call TRBD2 (5 bases). The germline V and J ends were trimmed by 4 bases and 2 bases, with 13 bases remaining between them. From germline, CDR1 is SGHRS and CDR2 YFSETQ. The CDR3 consists of 15 residues. CDR3 DNA: TGCGCCAGCAGCCTCTCCGAGGGCGCCTACAATGAGCAGTTCTTC. Translation: CASSLSEGAYNEQFF.